This TCR beta chain was documented in a study of glioma-infiltrating T cells. This clonotype was found many times. TCR alpha and beta CDR3 regions were amplified from RNA using iRepertoire nested multiplex PCR. TCRdb reprocessed the multiplex PCR reads via MiXCR and lists one record per CDR3 protein. Among tens of thousands of distinct CDR3 sequences listed, 35% to 45% were seen once. Germline V gene data show CDR1 as MNHNY and CDR2 as SVGAGI (reference sequence). This CDR3 comprises 14 residues. V shed 2 bases and J shed 7 bases, with 14 bases lying between them. This TCR was sampled from a human donor with low-grade glioma or glioblastoma, undergoing nonglioma brain surgery, or in good health (not recorded which). The sample taken for sequencing was glioma tissue, nonneoplastic brain tissue, or PBMCs (not recorded which). J is TRBJ1-2 and V is TRBV6-6, with D perhaps TRBD1 (5 bases). In nucleotides, the CDR3 is TGTGCCAGCAGTTACGGGGCAGTCTTGGGTGGCTACACCTTC. Protein product: CASSYGAVLGGYTF.